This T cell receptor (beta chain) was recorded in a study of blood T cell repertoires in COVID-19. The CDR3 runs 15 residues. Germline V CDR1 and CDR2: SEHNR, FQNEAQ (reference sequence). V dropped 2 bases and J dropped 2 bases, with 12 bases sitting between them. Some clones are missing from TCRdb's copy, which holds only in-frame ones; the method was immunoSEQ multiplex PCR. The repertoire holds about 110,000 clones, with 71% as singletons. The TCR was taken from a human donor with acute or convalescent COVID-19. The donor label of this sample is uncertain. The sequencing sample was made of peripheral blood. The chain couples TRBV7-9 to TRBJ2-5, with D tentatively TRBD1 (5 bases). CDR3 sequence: CASSLSFGQQETQYF. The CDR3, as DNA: TGTGCCAGCAGCTTAAGTTTTGGACAACAAGAGACCCAGTACTTC.